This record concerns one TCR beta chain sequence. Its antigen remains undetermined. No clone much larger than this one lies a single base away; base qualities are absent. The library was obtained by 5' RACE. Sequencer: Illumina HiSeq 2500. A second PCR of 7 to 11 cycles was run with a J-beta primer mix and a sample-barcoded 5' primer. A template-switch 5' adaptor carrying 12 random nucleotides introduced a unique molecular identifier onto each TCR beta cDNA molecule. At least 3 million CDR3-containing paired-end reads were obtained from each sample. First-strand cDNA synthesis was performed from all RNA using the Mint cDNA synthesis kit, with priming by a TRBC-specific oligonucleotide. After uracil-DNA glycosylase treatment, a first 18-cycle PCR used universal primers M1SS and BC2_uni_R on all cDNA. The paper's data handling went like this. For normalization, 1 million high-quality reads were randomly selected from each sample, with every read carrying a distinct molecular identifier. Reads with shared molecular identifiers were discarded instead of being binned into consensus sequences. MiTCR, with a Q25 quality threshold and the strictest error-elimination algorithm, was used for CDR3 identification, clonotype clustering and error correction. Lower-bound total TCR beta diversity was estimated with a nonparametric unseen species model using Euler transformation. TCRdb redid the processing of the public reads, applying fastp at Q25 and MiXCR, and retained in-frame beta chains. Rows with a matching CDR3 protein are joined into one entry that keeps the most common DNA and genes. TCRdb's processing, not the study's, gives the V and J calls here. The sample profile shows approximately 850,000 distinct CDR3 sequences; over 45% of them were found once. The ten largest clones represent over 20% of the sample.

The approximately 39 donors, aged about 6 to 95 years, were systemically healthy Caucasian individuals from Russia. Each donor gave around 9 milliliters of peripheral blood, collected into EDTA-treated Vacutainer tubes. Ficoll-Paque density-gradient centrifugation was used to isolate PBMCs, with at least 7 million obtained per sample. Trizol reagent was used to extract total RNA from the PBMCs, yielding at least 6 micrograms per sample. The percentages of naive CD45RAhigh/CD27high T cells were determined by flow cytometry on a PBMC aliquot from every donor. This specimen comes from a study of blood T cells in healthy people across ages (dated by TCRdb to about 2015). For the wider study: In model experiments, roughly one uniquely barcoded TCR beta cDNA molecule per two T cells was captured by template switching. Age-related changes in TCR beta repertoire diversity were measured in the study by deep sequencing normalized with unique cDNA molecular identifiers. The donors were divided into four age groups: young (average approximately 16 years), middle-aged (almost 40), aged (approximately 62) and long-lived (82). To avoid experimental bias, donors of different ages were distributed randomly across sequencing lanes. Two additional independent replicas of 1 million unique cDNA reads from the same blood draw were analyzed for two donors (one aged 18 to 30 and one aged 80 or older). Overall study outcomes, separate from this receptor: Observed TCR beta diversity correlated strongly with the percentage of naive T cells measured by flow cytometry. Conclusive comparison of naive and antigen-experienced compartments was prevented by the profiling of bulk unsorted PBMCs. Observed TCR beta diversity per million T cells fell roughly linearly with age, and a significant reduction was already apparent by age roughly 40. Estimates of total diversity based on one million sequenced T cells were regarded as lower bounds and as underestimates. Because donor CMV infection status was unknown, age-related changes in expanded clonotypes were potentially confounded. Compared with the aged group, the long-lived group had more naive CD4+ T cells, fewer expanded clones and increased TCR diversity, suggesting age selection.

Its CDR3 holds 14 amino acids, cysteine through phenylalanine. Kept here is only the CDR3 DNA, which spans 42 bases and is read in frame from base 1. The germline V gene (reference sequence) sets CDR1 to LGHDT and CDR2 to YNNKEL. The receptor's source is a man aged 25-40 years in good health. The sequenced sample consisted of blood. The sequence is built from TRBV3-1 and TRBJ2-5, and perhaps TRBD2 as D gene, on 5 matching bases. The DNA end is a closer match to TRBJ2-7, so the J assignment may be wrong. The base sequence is TGTGCCACCGGTGGAGGACCAGGAGCGCACGAGCAGTACTTC. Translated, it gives CATGGGPGAHEQYF.